The 25 T cell receptor beta chains reported below all come from one sample, sequenced in a study of regulatory T cells in long-lasting Graves disease. iRepertoire HTBI primers and Arm-PCR of CDR3 regions built TCR beta libraries. TCRdb analysed the multiplex PCR reads with MiXCR anew, one entry per CDR3 protein. The sample yields approximately 500,000 distinct CDR3 sequences, roughly 21% seen once. Time point in this sample: persistent/refractory GD, antithyroid drugs over 5 years with positive TRAb. Extracted RNA from PBMCs served as the source of the TCR library. The material was peripheral blood mononuclear cells (PBMCs), obtained when the disease was refractory, from a patient treated with antithyroid drugs. These receptors were taken from a female donor with Graves disease.

The V and J genes are TRBV7-9 and TRBJ2-2, with D unresolved. Trimming removed 8 bases at V and 4 bases at J, with 17 bases between. Germline V gene data show CDR1 as SEHNR and CDR2 as FQNEAQ (reference sequence). The CDR3 loop spans 15 amino acids. The CDR3 here is CASQAADGGTGELFF. The CDR3 DNA follows: TGTGCCAGCCAGGCTGCCGACGGTGGCACCGGGGAGCTGTTTTTT. Using reference TRBV7-9 and TRBJ2-2 for the parts outside the CDR3, the full variable domain is DTGVSQNPRHKITKRGQNVTFRCDPISEHNRLYWYRQTLGQGPEFLTYFQNEAQLEKSRLLSDRFSAERPKGSFSTLEIQRTEQGDSAMYLCASQAADGGTGELFFGEGSRLTVL.

The V gene is TRBV5-5, the J gene TRBJ2-3; 10 bases line up with TRBD1. Germline V gives CDR1 SGHKS, CDR2 YYEKEE (reference sequence). The CDR3 totals 16 residues. Trimming at V came to 7 bases and at J to 0 bases, leaving 8 bases not matched to a gene. The CDR3 DNA sequence: TGTGCCAGCCAACCCAGGGACAGGGGTAGCACAGATACGCAGTATTTT. Residues: CASQPRDRGSTDTQYF. Filled out from reference TRBV5-5 and TRBJ2-3, the complete variable domain reads DAGVTQSPTHLIKTRGQQVTLRCSPISGHKSVSWYQQVLGQGPQFIFQYYEKEERGRGNFPDRFSARQFPNYSSELNVNALLLGDSALYLCASQPRDRGSTDTQYFGPGTRLTVL.

This clonotype was detected ten times or more. The genes are TRBV24-1 and TRBJ1-1; TRBD1 aligns across 7 bases. This CDR3 has 16 residues. The germline V gene has CDR1 KGHDR and CDR2 SFDVKD. The junction had 9 bases not matched to a gene; V was cut back by 5 bases and J by 1 base. CDR3 region: CATSASGTAGNTEAFF. CDR3 coding DNA: TGTGCCACCAGTGCCTCTGGGACAGCGGGGAACACTGAAGCTTTCTTT.

This clonotype showed up just a few times. The gene calls are TRBV7-2 and TRBJ1-5; TRBD1 matches 7 bases. V dropped 3 bases and J dropped 11; count of bases not matched to a gene: 13. Germline V gene data show CDR1 as SGHTA and CDR2 as FQGNSA. The CDR3 contains 15 residues. The chain's CDR3 is CASSFMTGFSGAQHF. In DNA form, the CDR3 reads TGTGCCAGCAGCTTTATGACAGGGTTTTCTGGGGCCCAGCATTTT.

This sequence joins TRBV20-1 and TRBJ2-3, with a weak D call TRBD2 (5 bases). CDR1 is DFQATT, CDR2 SNEGSKA, per germline (reference sequence). Trimming cost V 2 bases and J 0 bases, with 9 bases left between them. The CDR3 spans 14 residues. CDR3: CSARTQRSTDTQYF. CDR3 sequence (DNA): TGCAGTGCTAGAACCCAGCGGAGCACAGATACGCAGTATTTT.

The CDR3 protein is CASSYFLGMNTEAFF. In DNA, the CDR3 is TGTGCCAGCAGTTACTTTCTAGGGATGAACACTGAAGCTTTCTTT. V gene TRBV6-9 combines with J gene TRBJ1-1, with unresolved D. In germline, CDR1 is MNHGY, CDR2 SVAAGI. CDR3 length: 15 residues. V was shortened by 3 bases and J by 0 bases, with 11 bases between the two germline ends.

The V gene is TRBV6-2 or TRBV6-3, the J gene TRBJ2-3; the D gene could be TRBD1 or TRBD2 (5 bases each). This CDR3 comprises 13 residues. Per germline, CDR1 MNHEY and CDR2 SVGEGT. Deletions cut 8 bases from V and 5 bases from J, with 14 bases between. This chain's CDR3 is CASGRAGRDTQYF. CDR3 sequence (DNA): TGTGCCAGCGGGCGGGCAGGGAGAGATACGCAGTATTTT.

This clonotype was seen at least ten times. The chain combines TRBV30 with TRBJ2-7; D gene unclear. With 5 bases removed from V and 2 bases from J, the gap between germline ends came to 4 bases. The V gene's germline CDR1 is GTSNPN and CDR2 SVGIG (reference sequence). This CDR3 contains 10 residues. The DNA of the CDR3 is TGTGCCTGGGGAACCTACGAGCAGTACTTC. Translating it yields CAWGTYEQYF.

This chain uses TRBV11-1 with TRBJ2-7, with TRBD1 matching 7 bases. Germline lookup yields CDR1 SGHAT and CDR2 FQDESV (reference sequence). V lost 5 bases to trimming and J lost 7 bases; unmatched junction nucleotides: 14. The CDR3 extends over 15 amino acids. CDR3 in DNA: TGTGCCAGCAGCCCGACAGGGTCCCCAATACTGGAGCAGTACTTC. Amino acid sequence: CASSPTGSPILEQYF.

This clonotype was seen repeatedly, ten times or more. The chain recombines TRBV6-9 with TRBJ2-7, with 8 bases aligning to TRBD2. From germline, CDR1 is MNHGY and CDR2 SVAAGI. This CDR3 contains 15 residues. Trimming removed 3 bases from V and 2 bases from J; junction bases left unmatched: 6. This CDR3 is CASSYEAGEAYEQYF. The CDR3 nucleotides read TGTGCCAGCAGTTACGAAGCGGGAGAGGCCTACGAGCAGTACTTC.

This rearrangement joins TRBV6-1 to TRBJ2-7; the match to TRBD1 covers 9 bases. J lost 7 bases, V lost 8 bases, and 9 bases had no gene match. Germline CDR1 MNHNS, CDR2 SASEGT. The CDR3 runs to 13 residues. CDR3 nucleotides: TGTGCCAGCGGGTGGACAGGGGATAGTGAGCAGTACTTC. Its translation is CASGWTGDSEQYF.

Ten or more counts support this clonotype. The chain uses TRBV11-2 and TRBJ2-7, with D unresolved. Germline CDR1 is SGHAT and CDR2 is FQNNGV. The CDR3 is 15 residues long. V lost 7 bases and J lost 6, with 22 bases in between. CDR3 DNA sequence: TGTGCCAGCACCCGGTCGGAGTCCCGAGCTAGCGAGCAGTACTTC. Protein product: CASTRSESRASEQYF. The full variable domain, its missing parts supplied by reference TRBV11-2 and TRBJ2-7, is EAGVAQSPRYKIIEKRQSVAFWCNPISGHATLYWYQQILGQGPKLLIQFQNNGVVDDSQLPKDRFSAERLKGVDSTLKIQPAKLEDSAVYLCASTRSESRASEQYFGPGTRLTVT.

This clonotype was observed a few times. V is TRBV3-1 and J is TRBJ2-7; D is possibly TRBD2 (7 bases). The ends were cut back, 4 bases at V and 5 bases at J, with 12 bases in the middle. Germline assignment: CDR1 LGHDT and CDR2 YNNKEL (reference sequence). This CDR3 is 13 amino acids long. CDR3 protein: CASSPAGADEQYF. The CDR3 region has the DNA TGTGCCAGCAGCCCGGCGGGGGCGGACGAGCAGTACTTC.

This clonotype was seen many times. The rearrangement uses TRBV7-2 and TRBJ1-1; 8 positions agree with TRBD1. The V and J ends lost 6 bases and 1 base, in that order; junction bases with no gene match: 10. This CDR3 has 16 amino acids. Per germline, CDR1 SGHTA and CDR2 FQGNSA. The CDR3 loop reads CASSQGGTGTNTEAFF. For the CDR3, the DNA is TGTGCCAGCAGTCAAGGGGGGACAGGAACGAACACTGAAGCTTTCTTT. Variable domain in full (rest from reference TRBV7-2 and TRBJ1-1): GAGVSQSPSNKVTEKGKDVELRCDPISGHTALYWYRQSLGQGLEFLIYFQGNSAPDKSGLPSDRFSAERTGGSVSTLTIQRTQQEDSAVYLCASSQGGTGTNTEAFFGQGTRLTVV.

This clonotype occurred many times. CDR3 DNA: TGTGCCAGCAGCTTATTGGGAGGGACAGGGCTCACTGAAGCTTTCTTT. Protein product: CASSLLGGTGLTEAFF. The gene calls are TRBV11-2 and TRBJ1-1; 9 bases line up with TRBD1. The CDR3 contains 16 residues. Germline assignment: CDR1 SGHAT and CDR2 FQNNGV. Trimming at V came to 2 bases and at J to 4 bases, leaving 8 bases not matched to a gene.

This chain joins TRBV29-1 and TRBJ2-3; D perhaps matches TRBD1 (6 bases). The CDR3 has 13 residues. The V end lost 7 bases, the J end lost 8 bases, and 19 bases lay between the germline ends. Per germline, CDR1 SQVTM and CDR2 ANQGSEA. CDR3 residues: CSATGQVQGTQYF. Written as DNA, the CDR3 is TGCAGCGCCACGGGACAAGTTCAGGGTACGCAGTATTTT.

This clonotype was picked up a small number of times. Written as DNA, the CDR3 is TGTGCCAGTAGTGACAGTACCGGTCAGCCCCAGCATTTT. This sequence encodes CASSDSTGQPQHF. The V call is TRBV19, the J call TRBJ1-5; possibly TRBD1 for D (5 bases). V was shortened by 5 bases and J by 6 bases, with 11 bases between the two germline ends. The germline V gene has CDR1 LNHDA and CDR2 SQIVND (reference sequence). The CDR3 is 13 amino acids. The full variable domain, with the rest looked up from reference TRBV19 and TRBJ1-5, is DGGITQSPKYLFRKEGQNVTLSCEQNLNHDAMYWYRQDPGQGLRLIYYSQIVNDFQKGDIAEGYSVSREKKESFPLTVTSAQKNPTAFYLCASSDSTGQPQHFGDGTRLSIL.

The chain is built from TRBV7-9 and TRBJ1-2; no clear D gene. Germline V lookup: CDR1 SEHNR, CDR2 FQNEAQ (reference sequence). V gave up 4 bases and J gave up 4 bases, with 10 bases separating them. The CDR3 has 13 residues. This CDR3 is CASSSIGRYGYTF. The CDR3 DNA reads as TGTGCCAGCAGCTCAATCGGACGCTATGGCTACACCTTC.

The CDR3 loop is CASSLGLRVTGELFF. The CDR3 DNA sequence: TGTGCCAGCAGCTTGGGGTTGAGGGTCACCGGGGAGCTGTTTTTT. This chain uses TRBV11-1 with TRBJ2-2; D perhaps matches TRBD2 (5 bases). This CDR3 is built from 15 residues. V was trimmed by 3 bases and J by 4 bases, leaving 12 bases between them. Germline CDR1 reads SGHAT; CDR2 reads FQDESV (reference sequence).

Of note for this clonotype: This may come from a read error, since a much larger clone is one base off. A read error is likely, as this CDR3 ends without the conserved phenylalanine or tryptophan. The rearrangement joins TRBV7-9 to TRBJ1-5; D gene uncertain. The CDR3 has 13 amino acids. Per the germline V gene, CDR1 is SEHNR and CDR2 is FQNEAQ (reference sequence). V was cut by 5 bases and J by 6 bases, with 11 bases left in between. CDR3 protein: CASSIEGSQPQHL. The DNA for the CDR3 is TGTGCCAGCAGCATCGAAGGTTCTCAGCCCCAGCATCTT.

The rearrangement links TRBV29-1 to TRBJ2-1, with D tentatively TRBD2 (6 bases). This CDR3 is built from 15 residues. Trimming took off 7 bases at V and 0 bases at J, with 16 bases between the two ends. CDR1 and CDR2 from the germline V gene are SQVTM and ANQGSEA. CDR3 in amino acids: CSAEWDFGSYNEQFF. DNA for the CDR3: TGCAGCGCTGAGTGGGACTTCGGCTCCTACAATGAGCAGTTCTTC.

This clonotype was counted ten times or more. The CDR3 loop is CSARVGPTYGYTF. DNA for the CDR3: TGCAGTGCTAGAGTGGGACCAACCTATGGCTACACCTTC. V is TRBV20-1 and J is TRBJ1-2, with TRBD1 as a possible D gene (5 bases). V lost 1 base and J lost 4, with 10 bases in between. The CDR3 totals 13 residues. CDR1 is DFQATT and CDR2 is SNEGSKA in the germline V gene (reference sequence).

The chain employs TRBV7-9 and TRBJ1-2, with 11 bases that match TRBD1. Germline V lookup: CDR1 SEHNR, CDR2 FQNEAQ (reference sequence). Germline trimming cut 4 bases from V and 6 bases from J; bases unmatched to any gene: 4. This CDR3 comprises 14 residues. The CDR3 loop is CASSYGQGANGYTF. For the CDR3, the DNA is TGTGCCAGCAGCTATGGACAGGGGGCGAATGGCTACACCTTC.

This chain joins TRBV6-1 and TRBJ2-4; TRBD2 aligns across 8 bases. CDR1 and CDR2 from the germline V gene are MNHNS and SASEGT. The CDR3 totals 15 residues. V dropped 7 bases and J dropped 4; count of bases not matched to a gene: 9. CDR3 residues: CASMSRTSSKNIQYF. The CDR3 DNA follows: TGTGCCAGCATGTCCCGGACTAGCTCTAAAAACATTCAGTACTTC.

This chain uses TRBV20-1 with TRBJ2-1; TRBD2 aligns across 9 bases. The CDR3 is made up of 14 amino acids. V trimming: 6 bases; J trimming: 6 bases; junction bases outside the gene matches: 9. CDR1 and CDR2 (germline): DFQATT, SNEGSKA (reference sequence). This CDR3 is CSAARAGGRNEQFF. The CDR3, as DNA: TGCAGTGCCGCTAGGGCGGGAGGGCGCAATGAGCAGTTCTTC.